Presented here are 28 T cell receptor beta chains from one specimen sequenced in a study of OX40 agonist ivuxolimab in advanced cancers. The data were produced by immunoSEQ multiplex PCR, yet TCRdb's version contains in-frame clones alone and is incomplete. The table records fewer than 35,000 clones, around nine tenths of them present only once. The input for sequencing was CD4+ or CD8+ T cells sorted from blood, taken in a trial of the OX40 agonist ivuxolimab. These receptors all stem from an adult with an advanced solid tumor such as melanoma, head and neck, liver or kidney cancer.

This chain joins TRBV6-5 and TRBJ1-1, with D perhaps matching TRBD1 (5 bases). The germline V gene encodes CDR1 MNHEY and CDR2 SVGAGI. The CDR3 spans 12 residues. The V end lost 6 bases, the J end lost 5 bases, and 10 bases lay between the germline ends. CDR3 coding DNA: TGTGCCAGCAGCCCGTGGGGGACTGAAGCTTTCTTT. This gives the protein CASSPWGTEAFF.

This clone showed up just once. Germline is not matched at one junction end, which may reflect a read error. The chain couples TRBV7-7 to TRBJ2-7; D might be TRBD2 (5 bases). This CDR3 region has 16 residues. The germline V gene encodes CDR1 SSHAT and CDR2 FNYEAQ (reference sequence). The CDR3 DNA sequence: TGTGCTAGCAGCTTACCCAGAGGGCAGACGGGCTACGAGCAGTACTTC. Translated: CASSLPRGQTGYEQYF.

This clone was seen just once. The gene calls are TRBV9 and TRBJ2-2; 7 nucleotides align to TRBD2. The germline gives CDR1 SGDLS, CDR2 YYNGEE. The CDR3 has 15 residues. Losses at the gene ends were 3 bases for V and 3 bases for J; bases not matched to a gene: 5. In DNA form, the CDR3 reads TGTGCCAGCAGCGCTTGGGACTACCACACCGGGGAGCTGTTTTTT. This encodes CASSAWDYHTGELFF.

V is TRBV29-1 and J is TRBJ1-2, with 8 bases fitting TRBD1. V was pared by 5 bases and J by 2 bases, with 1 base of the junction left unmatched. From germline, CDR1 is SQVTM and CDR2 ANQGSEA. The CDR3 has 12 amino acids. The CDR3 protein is CSVRQGNYGYTF. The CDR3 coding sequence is TGCAGCGTTAGACAGGGGAACTATGGCTACACCTTC. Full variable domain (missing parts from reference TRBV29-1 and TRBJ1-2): SAVISQKPSRDICQRGTSLTIQCQVDSQVTMMFWYRQQPGQSLTLIATANQGSEATYESGFVIDKFPISRPNLTFSTLTVSNMSPEDSSIYLCSVRQGNYGYTFGSGTRLTVV.

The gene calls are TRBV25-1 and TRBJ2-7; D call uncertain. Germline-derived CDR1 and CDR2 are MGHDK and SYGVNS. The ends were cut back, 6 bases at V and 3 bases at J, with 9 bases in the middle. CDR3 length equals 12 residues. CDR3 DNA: TGTGCCAGCAGGGCAGACGTCTACGAGCAGTACTTC. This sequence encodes CASRADVYEQYF.

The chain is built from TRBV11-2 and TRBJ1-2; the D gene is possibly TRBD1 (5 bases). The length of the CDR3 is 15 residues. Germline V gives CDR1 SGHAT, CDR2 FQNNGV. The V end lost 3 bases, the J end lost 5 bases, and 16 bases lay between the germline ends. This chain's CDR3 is CASSLSGGGSYGYTF. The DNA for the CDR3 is TGTGCCAGCAGCTTGAGCGGGGGGGGATCATATGGCTACACCTTC.

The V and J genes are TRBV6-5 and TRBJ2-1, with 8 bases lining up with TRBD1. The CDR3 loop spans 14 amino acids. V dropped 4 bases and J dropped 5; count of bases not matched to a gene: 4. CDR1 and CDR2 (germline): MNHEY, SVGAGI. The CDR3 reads CASSWGQVNNEQFF. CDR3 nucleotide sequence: TGTGCCAGCAGTTGGGGACAGGTCAACAATGAGCAGTTCTTC.

The CDR3 spells CASSLDPGGGREQFF. For the CDR3, the DNA is TGTGCCAGCAGCTTAGATCCTGGGGGGGGCAGGGAGCAGTTCTTC. The J gene is TRBJ2-1, the V gene TRBV11-2, with a tentative D call TRBD2 (7 bases). Germline loops: CDR1 SGHAT, CDR2 FQNNGV. This CDR3 is built from 15 residues. The V end lost 0 bases, the J end lost 10 bases, and 16 bases lay between the germline ends.

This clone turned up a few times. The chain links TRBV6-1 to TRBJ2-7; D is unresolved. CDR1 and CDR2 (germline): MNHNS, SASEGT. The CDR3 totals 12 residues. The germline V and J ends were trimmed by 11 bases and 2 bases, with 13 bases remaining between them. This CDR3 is CAGLDAAYEQYF. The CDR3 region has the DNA TGTGCCGGGTTAGACGCGGCCTACGAGCAGTACTTC.

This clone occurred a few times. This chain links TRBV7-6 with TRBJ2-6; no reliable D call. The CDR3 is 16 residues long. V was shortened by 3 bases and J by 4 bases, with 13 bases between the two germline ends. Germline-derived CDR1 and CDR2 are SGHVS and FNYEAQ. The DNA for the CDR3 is TGTGCCAGCAGCTTTGATCGAAATGGAGGGGCCAACGTCCTGACTTTC. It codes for CASSFDRNGGANVLTF.

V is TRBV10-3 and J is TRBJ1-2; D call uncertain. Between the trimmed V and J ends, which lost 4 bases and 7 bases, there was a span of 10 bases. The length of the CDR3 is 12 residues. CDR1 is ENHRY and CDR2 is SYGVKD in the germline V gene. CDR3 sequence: CAISAMGGGYTF. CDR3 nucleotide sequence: TGTGCCATCAGTGCTATGGGTGGTGGCTACACCTTC.

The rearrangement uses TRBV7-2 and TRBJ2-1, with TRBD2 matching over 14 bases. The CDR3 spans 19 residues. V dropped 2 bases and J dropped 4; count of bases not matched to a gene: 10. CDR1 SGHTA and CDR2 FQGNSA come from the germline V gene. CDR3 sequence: CASSLYGTSGSALYNEQFF. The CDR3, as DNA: TGTGCCAGCAGCTTATACGGGACTAGCGGGAGTGCTCTATACAATGAGCAGTTCTTC.

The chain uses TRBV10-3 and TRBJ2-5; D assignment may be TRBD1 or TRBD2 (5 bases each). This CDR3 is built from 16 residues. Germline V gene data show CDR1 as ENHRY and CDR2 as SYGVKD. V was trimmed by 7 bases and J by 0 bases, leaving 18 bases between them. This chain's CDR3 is CAINAQGSGYQETQYF. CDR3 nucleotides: TGTGCCATCAATGCTCAGGGATCGGGGTACCAAGAGACCCAGTACTTC.

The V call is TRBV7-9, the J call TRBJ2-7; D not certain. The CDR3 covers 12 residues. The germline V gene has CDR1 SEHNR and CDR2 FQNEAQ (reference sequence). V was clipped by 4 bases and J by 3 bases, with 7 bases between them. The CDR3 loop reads CASSYQSYEQYF. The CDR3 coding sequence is TGTGCCAGCAGCTATCAGAGCTACGAGCAGTACTTC.

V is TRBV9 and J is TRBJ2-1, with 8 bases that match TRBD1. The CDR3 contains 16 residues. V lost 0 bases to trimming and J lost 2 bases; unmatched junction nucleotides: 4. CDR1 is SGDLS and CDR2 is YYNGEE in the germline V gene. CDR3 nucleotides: TGTGCCAGCAGCGTAGATGGGACAGGAGCCTACAATGAGCAGTTCTTC. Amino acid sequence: CASSVDGTGAYNEQFF.

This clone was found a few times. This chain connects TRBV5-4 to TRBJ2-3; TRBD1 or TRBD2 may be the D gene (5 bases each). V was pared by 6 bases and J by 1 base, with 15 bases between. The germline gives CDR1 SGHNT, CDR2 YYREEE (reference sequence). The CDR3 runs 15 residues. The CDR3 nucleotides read TGTGCCAGCACCTTACTGGGGACGGGCACAGATACGCAGTATTTT. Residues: CASTLLGTGTDTQYF.

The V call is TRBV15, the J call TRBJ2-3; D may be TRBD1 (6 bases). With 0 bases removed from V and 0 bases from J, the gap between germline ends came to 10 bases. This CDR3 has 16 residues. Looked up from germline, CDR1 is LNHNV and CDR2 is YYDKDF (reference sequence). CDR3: CATSRDRGSSTDTQYF. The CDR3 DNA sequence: TGTGCCACCAGCAGAGATAGGGGGAGTAGCACAGATACGCAGTATTTT.

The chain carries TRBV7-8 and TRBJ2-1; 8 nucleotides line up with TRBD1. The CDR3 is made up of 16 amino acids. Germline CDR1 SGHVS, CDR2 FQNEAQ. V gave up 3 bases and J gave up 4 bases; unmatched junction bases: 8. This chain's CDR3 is CASSLNSRGLYNEQFF. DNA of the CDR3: TGTGCCAGCAGCTTGAATAGCAGGGGGCTATACAATGAGCAGTTCTTC.

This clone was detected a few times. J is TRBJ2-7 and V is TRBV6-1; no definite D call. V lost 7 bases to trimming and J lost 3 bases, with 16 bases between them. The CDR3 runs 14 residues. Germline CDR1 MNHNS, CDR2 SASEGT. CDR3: CASIDTGARYEQYF. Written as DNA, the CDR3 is TGTGCCAGCATCGACACCGGAGCCCGCTACGAGCAGTACTTC.

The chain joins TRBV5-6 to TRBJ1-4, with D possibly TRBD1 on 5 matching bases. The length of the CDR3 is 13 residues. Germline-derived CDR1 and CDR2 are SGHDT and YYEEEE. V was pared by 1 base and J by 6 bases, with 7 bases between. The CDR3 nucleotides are TGTGCCAGCAGCTTGCGGGGGTATGAAAAACTGTTTTTT. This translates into CASSLRGYEKLFF.

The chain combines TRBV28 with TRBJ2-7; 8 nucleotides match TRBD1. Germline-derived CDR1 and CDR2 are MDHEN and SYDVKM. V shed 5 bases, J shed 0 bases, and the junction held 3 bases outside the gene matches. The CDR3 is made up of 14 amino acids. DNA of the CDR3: TGTGCCAGCAGTAGACAGGGGTACTCCTACGAGCAGTACTTC. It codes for CASSRQGYSYEQYF.

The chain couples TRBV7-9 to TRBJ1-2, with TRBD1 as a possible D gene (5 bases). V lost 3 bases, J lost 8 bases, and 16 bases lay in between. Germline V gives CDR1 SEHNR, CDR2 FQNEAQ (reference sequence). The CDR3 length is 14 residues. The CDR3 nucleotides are TGTGCCAGCAGCTTTTTCGGGGGTTTAAGCGGCTACACCTTC. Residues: CASSFFGGLSGYTF.

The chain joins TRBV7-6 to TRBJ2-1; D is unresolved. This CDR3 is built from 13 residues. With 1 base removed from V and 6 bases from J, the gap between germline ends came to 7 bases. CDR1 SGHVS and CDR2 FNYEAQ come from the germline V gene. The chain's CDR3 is CASSLGGSNEQFF. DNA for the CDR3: TGTGCCAGCAGCTTAGGGGGTAGCAATGAGCAGTTCTTC.

In DNA form, the CDR3 reads TGTGCCAGCAGTTACTCGGGGGGACACGAGTATGGCTACACCTTC. Residues: CASSYSGGHEYGYTF. This sequence joins TRBV6-5 and TRBJ1-2; D possibly corresponds to TRBD1 (6 bases). The CDR3 sequence is 15 residues long. V was clipped by 0 bases and J by 5 bases, with 13 bases between them. The germline V gene encodes CDR1 MNHEY and CDR2 SVGAGI.

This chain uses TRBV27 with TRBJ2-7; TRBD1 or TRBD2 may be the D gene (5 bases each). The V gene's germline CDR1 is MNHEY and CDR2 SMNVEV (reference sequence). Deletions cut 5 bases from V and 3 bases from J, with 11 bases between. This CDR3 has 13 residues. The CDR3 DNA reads TGTGCCAGCAGTCCTCGGGACGGCTACGAGCAGTACTTC. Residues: CASSPRDGYEQYF.

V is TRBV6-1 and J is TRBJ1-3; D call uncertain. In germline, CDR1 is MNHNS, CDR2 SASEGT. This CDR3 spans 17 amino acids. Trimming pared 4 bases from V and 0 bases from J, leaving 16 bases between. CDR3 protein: CASSAALLKRSGNTIYF. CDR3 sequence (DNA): TGTGCCAGCAGTGCCGCGCTCCTTAAACGCTCTGGAAACACCATATATTTT.

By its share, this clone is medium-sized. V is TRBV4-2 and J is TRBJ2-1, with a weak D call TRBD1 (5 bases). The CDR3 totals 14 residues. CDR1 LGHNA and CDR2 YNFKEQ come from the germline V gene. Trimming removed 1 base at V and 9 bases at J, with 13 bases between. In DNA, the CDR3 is TGTGCCAGCAGCCAAGCAGGGCTAGTTGGTGAGCAGTTCTTC. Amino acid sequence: CASSQAGLVGEQFF.

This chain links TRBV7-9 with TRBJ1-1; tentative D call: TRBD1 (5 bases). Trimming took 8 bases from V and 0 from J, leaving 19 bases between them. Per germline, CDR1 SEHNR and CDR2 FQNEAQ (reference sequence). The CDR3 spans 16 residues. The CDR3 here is CASRRWGTGLNTEAFF. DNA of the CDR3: TGTGCCAGCCGCCGATGGGGGACGGGGCTGAACACTGAAGCTTTCTTT.